This TCR beta chain originates from a study of CD8 T cells in Susac syndrome. General observations from the study: The study admitted that it had a relatively small number of individuals in its TCR sequencing and HLA analysis.

Random hexamers were used to reverse transcribe the RNA input (about 0.45 to 1 ug). An immunoSEQ multiplex PCR generated amplified TCR beta CDR3 products spanning 54 Vbeta and 13 Jbeta. One entry per CDR3 protein results from TCRdb running MiXCR on the immunoSEQ multiplex PCR reads. Of some 200,000 distinct CDR3 sequences in the sample, 92% were seen once. V was pared by 1 base and J by 1 base, with 2 bases of the junction left unmatched. Germline values: CDR1 MNHEY, CDR2 SVGEGT. The CDR3 runs to 15 residues. A remark on this clonotype: As yet, its antigen is unknown.

Sample: CD8+ T cells from PBMCs. This chain uses TRBV6-2 or TRBV6-3 with TRBJ2-7; 9 nucleotides match TRBD2. This receptor was taken from a human donor with multiple sclerosis. The CDR3 DNA reads as TGTGCCAGCAGTTACTGGACTAGCGATTCCTACGAGCAGTACTTC. Protein: CASSYWTSDSYEQYF.